Below are 26 T cell receptor beta chains sequenced from a single sample in a study of cytomegalovirus exposure and HLA in healthy donors (dated by TCRdb to 2016 to 2017). The protocol used for the library was the immunoSEQ multiplex PCR assay. TCRdb holds this immuneACCESS table with in-frame rearrangements only. Some clones are missing; in checked studies, unresolved V genes explain under half, and the rest has no known cause. Recorded for this sample are 330,000 or so clones; roughly 89% of them occurred a single time. The ten largest clones take up 0.7% to 0.85% of the sample. The specimen was PBMCs. The receptors shown here come from a woman aged 18-29 years in good health and CMV-seronegative.

This clone was observed a handful of times. The chain uses TRBV4-1 and TRBJ2-1; D ambiguous. Trimming shortened V by 1 base and J by 2 bases, and 3 bases separated the two germline ends. The CDR3 loop spans 13 amino acids. Germline V gives CDR1 MGHRA, CDR2 YSYEKL. CDR3 sequence: CASSQGAYNEQFF. CDR3 DNA sequence: TGCGCCAGCAGCCAAGGAGCCTACAATGAGCAGTTCTTC.

The gene calls are TRBV19 and TRBJ1-2; 8 bases fit TRBD1. The CDR3 has 14 residues. Trimming at V came to 5 bases and at J to 4 bases, leaving 6 bases not matched to a gene. The germline gives CDR1 LNHDA, CDR2 SQIVND (reference sequence). The CDR3 nucleotides are TGTGCCAGTAGTGAACGGACAGGGTCCTATGGCTACACCTTC. It translates to CASSERTGSYGYTF.

The chain has TRBV18 and TRBJ2-4; D is uncertain. The CDR3 is 14 residues long. V gave up 3 bases and J gave up 6 bases, with 12 bases separating them. Germline V gene sequence: CDR1 KGHSH, CDR2 LQKENI. As DNA, the CDR3 is TGTGCCAGCTCACCCACCGACCTAGGAAACATTCAGTACTTC. It translates to CASSPTDLGNIQYF. The full variable domain, in which reference TRBV18 and TRBJ2-4 provide the parts outside the CDR3, is NAGVMQNPRHLVRRRGQEARLRCSPMKGHSHVYWYRQLPEEGLKFMVYLQKENIIDESGMPKERFSAEFPKEGPSILRIQQVVRGDSAAYFCASSPTDLGNIQYFGAGTRLSVL.

V usage is TRBV28 and J usage is TRBJ2-7; 13 bases agree with TRBD2. There are 19 residues in the CDR3. Germline V gene lookup returns CDR1 MDHEN and CDR2 SYDVKM. V gave up 7 bases and J gave up 4 bases; unmatched junction bases: 19. CDR3 in amino acids: CASKPAEPIGTSGIYEQYF. The DNA for the CDR3 is TGTGCCAGCAAACCCGCGGAGCCGATTGGGACTAGCGGGATTTACGAGCAGTACTTC. Looking up the rest from reference TRBV28 and TRBJ2-7 gives the full variable domain: DVKVTQSSRYLVKRTGEKVFLECVQDMDHENMFWYRQDPGLGLRLIYFSYDVKMKEKGDIPEGYSVSREKKERFSLILESASTNQTSMYLCASKPAEPIGTSGIYEQYFGPGTRLTVT.

The gene calls are TRBV27 and TRBJ2-2; TRBD2 matches at 13 bases. V shed 6 bases, J shed 6 bases, and the junction held 19 bases outside the gene matches. This CDR3 region has 20 residues. The germline CDR1 and CDR2 sequences are MNHEY and SMNVEV (reference sequence). CDR3 protein: CASSRSDSVLAGGPSGELFF. CDR3 coding DNA: TGTGCCAGCAGCAGGTCAGACAGTGTACTAGCGGGAGGGCCCTCCGGGGAGCTGTTTTTT.

The V and J genes are TRBV21-1 and TRBJ1-3; the D segment call TRBD1 is taken from the table without a DNA check. TRBV21-1 counts as a pseudogene. The CDR3 runs to 14 residues. The CDR3 coding sequence is TGTGCCAGCAGCAGGGAAGGGGGTGGAAACACCATATATTTT. This translates into CASSREGGGNTIYF.

The rearrangement uses TRBV13 and TRBJ2-3, with D possibly being TRBD2 (5 bases). Looked up from germline, CDR1 is PRHDT and CDR2 is FYEKMQ (reference sequence). V was shortened by 0 bases and J by 10 bases, with 11 bases between the two germline ends. This CDR3 region has 13 residues. The CDR3: CASSLGLRGSQYF. For the CDR3, the DNA is TGTGCCAGCAGCTTAGGTCTCCGGGGATCGCAGTATTTT.

In this sample, this clone turned up once. CDR3 DNA: TGCGCCAGCAGCCAAGAAAGTGGTCTAGACCCCTACGAGCAGTACTTC. Translation gives CASSQESGLDPYEQYF. The chain combines TRBV4-3 with TRBJ2-7; D unresolved. The CDR3 runs 16 residues. V shed 0 bases and J shed 2 bases, with 14 bases lying between them. Per the germline V gene, CDR1 is LGHNA and CDR2 is YSLEER.

The chain recombines TRBV19 with TRBJ1-1; D gene unclear. Germline-derived CDR1 and CDR2 are LNHDA and SQIVND (reference sequence). The CDR3 is 13 residues long. Trimming cost V 3 bases and J 5 bases, with 10 bases left between them. DNA of the CDR3: TGTGCCAGTAGTATCGGTTTGGTAACTGAAGCTTTCTTT. Translation: CASSIGLVTEAFF.

The chain is built from TRBV27 and TRBJ2-7, with D perhaps matching TRBD1 (6 bases). This CDR3 contains 14 residues. V was clipped by 5 bases and J by 4 bases, with 15 bases between them. The germline gives CDR1 MNHEY, CDR2 SMNVEV (reference sequence). In DNA form, the CDR3 reads TGTGCCAGCAGTCACGACAGGTTGGGATACGAGCAGTACTTC. This translates into CASSHDRLGYEQYF.

The J gene is TRBJ2-7, the V gene TRBV10-1; 7 bases are a match to TRBD1. The V gene end was trimmed by 7 bases and the J gene end by 0 bases; junction bases not matched to a gene: 6. Germline V gene sequence: CDR1 WNHNN, CDR2 SYGVQD (reference sequence). This CDR3 comprises 14 residues. The chain's CDR3 is CASNGQGDSYEQYF. As DNA, the CDR3 is TGCGCCAGCAATGGCCAGGGGGACTCCTACGAGCAGTACTTC.

The rearrangement links TRBV5-6 to TRBJ2-3; tentative D call: TRBD2 (6 bases). The CDR3 is 14 residues long. V shed 3 bases and J shed 6 bases, with 14 bases lying between them. Germline CDR1 SGHDT, CDR2 YYEEEE. The CDR3 DNA reads TGTGCCAGCAGCTCTGGGACTTCCCCGGATACGCAGTATTTT. Protein product: CASSSGTSPDTQYF.

The count of this clone is one. V usage is TRBV27 and J usage is TRBJ1-2; 11 bases line up with TRBD1. The ends lost 5 bases at V and 2 bases at J; junction bases unmatched: 7. Looked up from germline, CDR1 is MNHEY and CDR2 is SMNVEV (reference sequence). CDR3 length equals 16 residues. CDR3 loop: CASSPRDRGSNYGYTF. CDR3 in DNA: TGTGCCAGCAGTCCCCGGGACAGGGGGTCGAACTATGGCTACACCTTC.

The V gene is TRBV5-6, the J gene TRBJ1-1; 9 bases line up with TRBD1. The germline V gene encodes CDR1 SGHDT and CDR2 YYEEEE. The CDR3 has 13 residues. J was trimmed by 6 bases and V by 4 bases; bases with no gene match: 4. CDR3 loop: CASSRTGGSEAFF. CDR3 nucleotides: TGTGCCAGCAGCCGTACAGGGGGCTCTGAAGCTTTCTTT.

The V call is TRBV28, the J call TRBJ2-7; D gene unclear. V lost 3 bases, J lost 6 bases, and 12 bases lay in between. Germline V lookup: CDR1 MDHEN, CDR2 SYDVKM. The CDR3 covers 13 residues. This chain's CDR3 is CASSFNHPGEQYF. The CDR3 region has the DNA TGTGCCAGCAGTTTCAACCACCCCGGCGAGCAGTACTTC.

This chain uses TRBV27 with TRBJ2-4; D remains unclear. The CDR3 covers 14 residues. Germline values: CDR1 MNHEY, CDR2 SMNVEV (reference sequence). Trimming stripped 4 bases from V and 8 bases from J, with 15 bases between. CDR3 loop: CASSSTPAVDIQYF. In nucleotides, the CDR3 is TGTGCCAGCAGTTCCACCCCTGCAGTCGACATTCAGTACTTC.

The chain combines TRBV19 with TRBJ1-5; no definite D call. The CDR3 has 14 amino acids. Between the trimmed V and J ends, which lost 2 bases and 3 bases, there was a span of 8 bases. Germline V gene lookup returns CDR1 LNHDA and CDR2 SQIVND (reference sequence). CDR3 sequence reads: CASSIRLLNQPQHF. The CDR3 DNA reads as TGTGCCAGTAGTATACGGTTACTCAATCAGCCCCAGCATTTT.

V is TRBV5-1 and J is TRBJ2-5, with TRBD2 as a possible D gene (6 bases). The CDR3 contains 15 residues. In germline, CDR1 is SGHRS, CDR2 YFSETQ. V was trimmed by 4 bases and J by 5 bases, leaving 18 bases between them. CDR3: CASSEPSGGGETQYF. The CDR3 coding sequence is TGCGCCAGCAGCGAGCCCAGCGGAGGAGGGGAGACCCAGTACTTC.

The J gene is TRBJ1-1, the V gene TRBV29-1; TRBD1 agrees at 11 bases. The germline V gene has CDR1 SQVTM and CDR2 ANQGSEA. The CDR3 consists of 16 residues. V gave up 6 bases and J gave up 1 base; unmatched junction bases: 10. The CDR3 reads CSVIRTGGVGNTEAFF. CDR3 bases: TGCAGCGTCATCAGGACAGGGGGCGTGGGGAACACTGAAGCTTTCTTT.

The table lists this clone with a count of one. The chain links TRBV4-2 to TRBJ2-2, with 10 bases lining up with TRBD2. After removal of 4 bases from V and 5 bases from J, the junction contained 16 bases not matched to a gene. Germline loops: CDR1 LGHNA, CDR2 YNFKEQ. CDR3 length equals 19 residues. CDR3 bases: TGTGCCAGCAGCCCTTCAAGGGTCCGGCTAGCGGGAGAAACCGGGGAGCTGTTTTTT. It is translated as CASSPSRVRLAGETGELFF.

V and J are TRBV7-3 and TRBJ2-1, with TRBD2 matching over 15 bases. This CDR3 region has 19 residues. CDR1 and CDR2 (germline): SGHTA, FQGTGA. The V gene end was trimmed by 4 bases and the J gene end by 4 bases; junction bases not matched to a gene: 11. CDR3 nucleotide sequence: TGTGCCAGCAGCTCCACCCCAGGGACTAGCGGGAGGTTTTACAATGAGCAGTTCTTC. It translates to CASSSTPGTSGRFYNEQFF.

The table lists this clone with a few counts. J is TRBJ2-5 and V is TRBV5-1; the D gene is possibly TRBD1 (6 bases). The germline CDR1 and CDR2 sequences are SGHRS and YFSETQ. The CDR3 totals 14 residues. Trimming shortened V by 4 bases and J by 2 bases, and 12 bases separated the two germline ends. The chain's CDR3 is CASSAAGVQETQYF. In nucleotides, the CDR3 is TGCGCCAGCAGCGCAGCAGGGGTTCAAGAGACCCAGTACTTC.

This clone was seen only a few times. The chain combines TRBV2 with TRBJ2-7; D not certain. This CDR3 has 11 amino acids. Germline loops: CDR1 SNHLY, CDR2 FYNNEI. The germline V and J ends were trimmed by 6 bases and 3 bases, with 6 bases remaining between them. The CDR3 sequence is CASSEDYEQYF. Written as DNA, the CDR3 is TGTGCCAGCAGCGAGGACTACGAGCAGTACTTC.

A word on this clone: Different DNA sequences within this sample yield the same CDR3. This chain joins TRBV6-5 and TRBJ2-7; 9 bases align to TRBD2. J lost 2 bases, V lost 0 bases, and 5 bases had no gene match. The germline V gene has CDR1 MNHEY and CDR2 SVGAGI. CDR3 length: 16 residues. CDR3 loop: CASSYSRLAGPYEQYF. CDR3 bases: TGTGCCAGCAGTTACTCGAGGCTAGCGGGGCCCTACGAGCAGTACTTC.

In DNA, the CDR3 is TGTGCCAGCAGCCCACGACTAGCGGGAAACACCGGGGAGCTGTTTTTT. Translating it yields CASSPRLAGNTGELFF. The rearrangement joins TRBV9 to TRBJ2-2; TRBD2 aligns across 11 bases. Germline CDR1 is SGDLS and CDR2 is YYNGEE. J was trimmed by 2 bases and V by 4 bases; bases with no gene match: 4. This CDR3 region has 16 residues.

J is TRBJ2-5 and V is TRBV9, with 7 bases aligning to TRBD2. This CDR3 comprises 16 residues. In germline, CDR1 is SGDLS, CDR2 YYNGEE. Trimming at V came to 4 bases and at J to 0 bases, leaving 9 bases not matched to a gene. CDR3 in DNA: TGTGCCAGCAGCCCGACTAGCTGGGGCCACCAAGAGACCCAGTACTTC. Translating it yields CASSPTSWGHQETQYF.